These 14 T cell receptor beta chains share one sample of origin, sequenced in a study of T cell clonotyping in hematopoietic cell transplantation. The data were produced by immunoSEQ multiplex PCR, yet TCRdb's version contains in-frame clones alone and is incomplete. Of about 49,000 clones detected, just over 85% appear once; the ten largest clones hold about 6%. Specified time point: recipient sample about 28 days before transplant, after cytoreduction. The specimen comprised peripheral blood mononuclear cells, sampled before stem cell transplant. The receptors originated from a man aged 55 to 70 with biphenotypic leukemia. Some clones in this sample may be carry-over from other donors' samples.

This clone was seen only once. CDR3 sequence (DNA): TGTGCCAGCGGAACTCCGGGACAGCCCTATGGCTACACCTTC. Amino acid sequence: CASGTPGQPYGYTF. The chain recombines TRBV28 with TRBJ1-2; 7 nucleotides agree with TRBD1. The CDR3 sequence is 14 residues long. In germline, CDR1 is MDHEN, CDR2 SYDVKM. Trimming cost V 8 bases and J 4 bases; bases outside gene matches: 10.

The chain uses TRBV5-4 and TRBJ2-2; TRBD2 matches at 10 bases. The CDR3 is 16 amino acids. V gave up 4 bases and J gave up 7 bases; unmatched junction bases: 10. CDR1 and CDR2 from the germline V gene are SGHNT and YYREEE (reference sequence). The CDR3 coding sequence is TGTGCCAGCAGCATCCCTAGCGGGAGAGGGAACGGGGAGCTGTTTTTT. It translates to CASSIPSGRGNGELFF.

The J gene is TRBJ1-4, the V gene TRBV5-1; D remains unclear. CDR1 and CDR2 from the germline V gene are SGHRS and YFSETQ. V was pared by 5 bases and J by 4 bases, with 9 bases between. This CDR3 contains 13 residues. CDR3 amino acids: CASSWQDNEKLFF. The CDR3 nucleotides are TGCGCCAGCAGTTGGCAGGATAATGAAAAACTGTTTTTT.

The chain is built from TRBV30 and TRBJ1-1, with a weak D call TRBD1 (6 bases). This CDR3 region has 14 residues. V dropped 4 bases and J dropped 4 bases, with 16 bases sitting between them. Per the germline V gene, CDR1 is GTSNPN and CDR2 is SVGIG (reference sequence). The CDR3 nucleotides are TGTGCCTGGACCCTCGGACAGTGGGCCACTGAAGCTTTCTTT. Residues: CAWTLGQWATEAFF.

This clone was seen only a few times. V and J are TRBV10-3 and TRBJ1-1; TRBD1 is a possible D gene (5 bases). Germline-derived CDR1 and CDR2 are ENHRY and SYGVKD. The V end lost 0 bases, the J end lost 0 bases, and 11 bases lay between the germline ends. CDR3 length equals 16 residues. In nucleotides, the CDR3 is TGTGCCATCAGTGAGTCGAGGGCAGGGATGAACACTGAAGCTTTCTTT. Amino acid sequence: CAISESRAGMNTEAFF.

The V call is TRBV19, the J call TRBJ1-5, with D unclear. The CDR3 consists of 12 residues. Germline CDR1 reads LNHDA; CDR2 reads SQIVND (reference sequence). The V end lost 5 bases, the J end lost 6 bases, and 8 bases lay between the germline ends. CDR3 protein: CASSGWAQPQHF. CDR3 in DNA: TGTGCCAGTAGTGGGTGGGCTCAGCCCCAGCATTTT.

The V and J genes are TRBV19 and TRBJ1-1, with 12 bases fitting TRBD1. In germline, CDR1 is LNHDA, CDR2 SQIVND (reference sequence). The CDR3 is 13 residues long. V was pared by 8 bases and J by 8 bases, with 6 bases of the junction left unmatched. The CDR3 loop is CASWGQGAQEAFF. In nucleotides, the CDR3 is TGTGCCAGTTGGGGACAGGGGGCGCAGGAAGCTTTCTTT.

CDR3 residues: CAISEFGQGPGTDTQYF. For the CDR3, the DNA is TGTGCCATCAGTGAGTTCGGACAGGGACCGGGCACAGATACGCAGTATTTT. The gene calls are TRBV10-3 and TRBJ2-3; 8 nucleotides line up with TRBD1. Unmatched junction bases numbered 7, after V lost 1 base and J lost 1 base. The CDR3 sequence is 17 residues long. Per germline, CDR1 ENHRY and CDR2 SYGVKD.

The gene calls are TRBV27 and TRBJ2-7; D unclear. This CDR3 has 13 amino acids. Per the germline V gene, CDR1 is MNHEY and CDR2 is SMNVEV (reference sequence). Trimming pared 4 bases from V and 8 bases from J, leaving 15 bases between. The CDR3 nucleotides are TGTGCCAGCAGTTCCATAAAGGGAAATCAGCAGTACTTC. It encodes CASSSIKGNQQYF.

This chain links TRBV28 with TRBJ1-5, with D tentatively TRBD1 (5 bases). Trimming took 6 bases from V and 2 from J, leaving 14 bases between them. Germline V CDR1 and CDR2: MDHEN, SYDVKM. The CDR3 spans 15 residues. This CDR3 reads CASSLREQGNQPQHF. The DNA of the CDR3 is TGTGCCAGCAGCCTCAGGGAACAGGGCAATCAGCCCCAGCATTTT. Supplemented by reference TRBV28 and TRBJ1-5, the full variable domain reads DVKVTQSSRYLVKRTGEKVFLECVQDMDHENMFWYRQDPGLGLRLIYFSYDVKMKEKGDIPEGYSVSREKKERFSLILESASTNQTSMYLCASSLREQGNQPQHFGDGTRLSIL.

The V and J genes are TRBV28 and TRBJ2-7; unclear D gene. Germline loops: CDR1 MDHEN, CDR2 SYDVKM. The CDR3 length is 11 residues. Trimming shortened V by 1 base and J by 3 bases, and 1 base separated the two germline ends. CDR3: CASSLYYEQYF. CDR3 DNA sequence: TGTGCCAGCAGTTTATACTACGAGCAGTACTTC.

The CDR3 loop is CASSLDSGTDTQYF. The CDR3 nucleotides read TGTGCCAGCAGCCTCGACAGCGGCACAGATACGCAGTATTTT. V gene TRBV7-2 combines with J gene TRBJ2-3; a weak D match, TRBD1 (5 bases). The CDR3 runs 14 residues. Germline V gene data show CDR1 as SGHTA and CDR2 as FQGNSA. The V gene lost 5 bases and the J gene lost 1 base, with 10 bases spanning the gap. Filled out from reference TRBV7-2 and TRBJ2-3, the complete variable domain reads GAGVSQSPSNKVTEKGKDVELRCDPISGHTALYWYRQSLGQGLEFLIYFQGNSAPDKSGLPSDRFSAERTGGSVSTLTIQRTQQEDSAVYLCASSLDSGTDTQYFGPGTRLTVL.

The genes are TRBV27 and TRBJ2-3; possibly TRBD1 or TRBD2 for D (5 bases each). Germline V lookup: CDR1 MNHEY, CDR2 SMNVEV (reference sequence). CDR3 length: 15 residues. The V end was cut by 2 bases, the J end by 2 bases, with 11 bases between. CDR3 DNA: TGTGCCAGCAGTTTAGGTCAGGGACCCACAGATACGCAGTATTTT. It codes for CASSLGQGPTDTQYF.

The rearrangement joins TRBV11-2 to TRBJ2-7; the D call may be TRBD1 or TRBD2 (5 bases each). V shed 2 bases and J shed 6 bases, with 14 bases lying between them. The CDR3 covers 14 residues. The germline V gene encodes CDR1 SGHAT and CDR2 FQNNGV. CDR3 amino acids: CASSLIRGRGEQYF. The CDR3 DNA is TGTGCCAGCAGCTTAATACGGGGACGAGGCGAGCAGTACTTC.